This T cell receptor (beta chain) is from a study of cytomegalovirus exposure and HLA in healthy donors. The PCR employed 60 Vbeta primers together with 13 Jbeta primers. Sequencing used immunoSEQ multiplex PCR; TCRdb keeps in-frame clones, though not all of them. The sample includes approximately 93,000 clones, 82% of them seen just once. CDR1 SGHNT and CDR2 YYREEE come from the germline V gene (reference sequence). V was pared by 3 bases and J by 7 bases, with 7 bases of the junction left unmatched. This CDR3 spans 14 amino acids. The sequencing input was PBMCs. This rearrangement joins TRBV5-4 to TRBJ1-2; TRBD1 matches at 9 bases. This sequence originates from a man aged 50 or older in good health and CMV-seronegative. CDR3 region: CASSSRDRALGYTF. Written as DNA, the CDR3 is TGTGCCAGCAGCTCCCGGGACAGGGCCCTTGGCTACACCTTC.